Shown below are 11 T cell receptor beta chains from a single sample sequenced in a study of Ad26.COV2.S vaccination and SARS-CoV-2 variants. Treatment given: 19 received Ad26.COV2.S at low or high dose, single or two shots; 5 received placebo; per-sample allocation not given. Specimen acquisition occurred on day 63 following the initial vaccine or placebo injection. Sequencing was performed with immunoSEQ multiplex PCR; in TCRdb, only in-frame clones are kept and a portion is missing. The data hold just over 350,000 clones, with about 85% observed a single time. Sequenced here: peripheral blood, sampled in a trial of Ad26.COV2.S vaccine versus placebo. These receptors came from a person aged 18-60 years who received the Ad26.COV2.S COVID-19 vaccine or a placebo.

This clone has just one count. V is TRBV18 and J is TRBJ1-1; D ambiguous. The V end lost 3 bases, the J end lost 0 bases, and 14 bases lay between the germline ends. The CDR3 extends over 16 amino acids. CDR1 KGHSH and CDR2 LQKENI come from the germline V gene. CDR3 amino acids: CASSPRGGVLNTEAFF. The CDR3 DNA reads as TGTGCCAGCTCACCTCGCGGTGGGGTATTGAACACTGAAGCTTTCTTT.

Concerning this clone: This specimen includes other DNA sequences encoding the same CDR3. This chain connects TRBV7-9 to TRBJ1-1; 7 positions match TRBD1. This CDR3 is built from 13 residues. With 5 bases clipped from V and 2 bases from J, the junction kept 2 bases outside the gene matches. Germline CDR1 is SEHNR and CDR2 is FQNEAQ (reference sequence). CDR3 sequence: CASSPGGNTEAFF. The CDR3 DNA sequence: TGTGCCAGCAGCCCAGGGGGTAACACTGAAGCTTTCTTT. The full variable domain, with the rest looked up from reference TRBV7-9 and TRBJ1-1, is DTGVSQNPRHKITKRGQNVTFRCDPISEHNRLYWYRQTLGQGPEFLTYFQNEAQLEKSRLLSDRFSAERPKGSFSTLEIQRTEQGDSAMYLCASSPGGNTEAFFGQGTRLTVV.

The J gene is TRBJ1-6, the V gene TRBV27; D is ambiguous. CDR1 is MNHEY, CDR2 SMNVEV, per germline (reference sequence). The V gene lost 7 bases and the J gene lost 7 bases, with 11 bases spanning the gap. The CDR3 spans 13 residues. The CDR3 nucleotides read TGTGCCAGCACTACCGGAGAGAATTCACCCCTCCACTTT. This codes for CASTTGENSPLHF.

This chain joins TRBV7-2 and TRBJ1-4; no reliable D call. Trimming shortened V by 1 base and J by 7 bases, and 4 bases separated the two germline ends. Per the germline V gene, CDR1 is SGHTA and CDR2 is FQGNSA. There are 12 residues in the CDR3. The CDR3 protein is CASSLVSEKLFF. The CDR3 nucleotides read TGTGCCAGCAGCTTAGTTAGTGAAAAACTGTTTTTT.

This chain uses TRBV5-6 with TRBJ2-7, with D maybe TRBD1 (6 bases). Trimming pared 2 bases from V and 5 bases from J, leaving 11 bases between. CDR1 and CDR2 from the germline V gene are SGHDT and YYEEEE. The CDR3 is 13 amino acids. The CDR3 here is CASSLQGGDEQYF. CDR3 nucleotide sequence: TGTGCCAGCAGCTTACAGGGTGGCGACGAGCAGTACTTC.

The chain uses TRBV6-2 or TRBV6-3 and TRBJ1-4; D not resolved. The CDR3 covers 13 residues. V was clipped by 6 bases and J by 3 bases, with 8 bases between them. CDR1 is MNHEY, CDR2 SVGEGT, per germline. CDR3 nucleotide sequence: TGTGCCAGCAGCCGGCGTCCTAATGAAAAACTGTTTTTT. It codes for CASSRRPNEKLFF.

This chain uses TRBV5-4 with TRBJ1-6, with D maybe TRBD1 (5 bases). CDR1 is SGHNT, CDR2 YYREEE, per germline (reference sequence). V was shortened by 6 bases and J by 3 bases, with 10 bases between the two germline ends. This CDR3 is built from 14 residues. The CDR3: CASTAGFYNSPLHF. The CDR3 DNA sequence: TGTGCCAGCACAGCAGGGTTCTATAATTCACCCCTCCACTTT. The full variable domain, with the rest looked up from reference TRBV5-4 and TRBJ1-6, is ETGVTQSPTHLIKTRGQQVTLRCSSQSGHNTVSWYQQALGQGPQFIFQYYREEENGRGNFPPRFSGLQFPNYSSELNVNALELDDSALYLCASTAGFYNSPLHFGNGTRLTVT.

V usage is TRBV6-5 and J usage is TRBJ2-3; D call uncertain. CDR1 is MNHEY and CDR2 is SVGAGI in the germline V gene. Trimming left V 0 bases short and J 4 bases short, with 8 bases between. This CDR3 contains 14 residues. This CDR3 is CASSYSGIADTQYF. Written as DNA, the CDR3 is TGTGCCAGCAGTTACTCAGGGATCGCAGATACGCAGTATTTT.

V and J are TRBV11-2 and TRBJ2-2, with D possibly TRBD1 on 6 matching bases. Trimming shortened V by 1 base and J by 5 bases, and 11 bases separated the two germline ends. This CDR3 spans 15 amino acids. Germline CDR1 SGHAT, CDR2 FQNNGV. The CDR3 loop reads CASSLVGAGTGELFF. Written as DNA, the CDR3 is TGTGCCAGCAGCTTAGTGGGGGCTGGTACCGGGGAGCTGTTTTTT. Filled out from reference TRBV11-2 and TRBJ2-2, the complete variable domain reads EAGVAQSPRYKIIEKRQSVAFWCNPISGHATLYWYQQILGQGPKLLIQFQNNGVVDDSQLPKDRFSAERLKGVDSTLKIQPAKLEDSAVYLCASSLVGAGTGELFFGEGSRLTVL.

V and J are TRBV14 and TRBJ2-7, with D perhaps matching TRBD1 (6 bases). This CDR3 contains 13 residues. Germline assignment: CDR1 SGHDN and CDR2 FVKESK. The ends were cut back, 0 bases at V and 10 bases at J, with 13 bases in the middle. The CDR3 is CASSQDPRGLQYF. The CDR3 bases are TGTGCCAGCAGCCAAGACCCCAGGGGTCTTCAGTACTTC.

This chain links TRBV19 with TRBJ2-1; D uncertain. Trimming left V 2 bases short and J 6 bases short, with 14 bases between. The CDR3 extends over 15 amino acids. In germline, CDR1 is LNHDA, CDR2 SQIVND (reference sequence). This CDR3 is CASSINSQQLNEQFF. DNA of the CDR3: TGTGCCAGTAGTATAAACTCCCAACAGCTCAATGAGCAGTTCTTC.